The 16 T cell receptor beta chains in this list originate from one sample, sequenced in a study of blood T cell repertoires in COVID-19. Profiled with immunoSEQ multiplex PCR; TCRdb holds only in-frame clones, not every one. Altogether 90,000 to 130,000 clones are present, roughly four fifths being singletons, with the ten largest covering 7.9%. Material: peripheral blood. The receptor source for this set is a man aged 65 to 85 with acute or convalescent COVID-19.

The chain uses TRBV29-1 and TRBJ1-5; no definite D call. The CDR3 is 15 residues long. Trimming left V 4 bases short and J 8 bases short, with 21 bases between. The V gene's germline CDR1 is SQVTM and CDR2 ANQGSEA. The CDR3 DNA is TGCAGCGTTGTGGCGGGGTCGGGGAATACAGAGCCCCAGCATTTT. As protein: CSVVAGSGNTEPQHF.

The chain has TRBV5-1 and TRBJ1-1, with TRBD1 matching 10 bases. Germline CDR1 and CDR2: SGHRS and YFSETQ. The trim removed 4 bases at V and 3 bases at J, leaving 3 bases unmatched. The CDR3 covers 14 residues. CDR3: CASSPGQGHTEAFF. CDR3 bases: TGCGCCAGCAGCCCGGGACAGGGGCACACTGAAGCTTTCTTT.

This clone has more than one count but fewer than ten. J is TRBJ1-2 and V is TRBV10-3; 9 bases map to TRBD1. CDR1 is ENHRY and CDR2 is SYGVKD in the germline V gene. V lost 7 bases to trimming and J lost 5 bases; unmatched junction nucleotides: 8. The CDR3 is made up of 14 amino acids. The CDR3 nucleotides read TGTGCCATCACAAGGGACAGGGAGTTTTATGGCTACACCTTC. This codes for CAITRDREFYGYTF.

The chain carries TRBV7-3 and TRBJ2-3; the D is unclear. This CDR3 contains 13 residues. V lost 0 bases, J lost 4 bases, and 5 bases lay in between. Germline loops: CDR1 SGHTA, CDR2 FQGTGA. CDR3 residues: CASSLTRADTQYF. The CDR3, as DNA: TGTGCCAGCAGCTTAACGCGAGCAGATACGCAGTATTTT.

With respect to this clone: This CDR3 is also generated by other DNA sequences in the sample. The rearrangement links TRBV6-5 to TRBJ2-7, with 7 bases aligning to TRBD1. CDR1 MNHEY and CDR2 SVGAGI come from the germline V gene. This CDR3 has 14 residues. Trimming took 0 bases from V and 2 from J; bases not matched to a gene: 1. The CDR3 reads CASSYSRGPYEQYF. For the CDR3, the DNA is TGTGCCAGCAGTTACTCGAGGGGGCCCTACGAGCAGTACTTC.

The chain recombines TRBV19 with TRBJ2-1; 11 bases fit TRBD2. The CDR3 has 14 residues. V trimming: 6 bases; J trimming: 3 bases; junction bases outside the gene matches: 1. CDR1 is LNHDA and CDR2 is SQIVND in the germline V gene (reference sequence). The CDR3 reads CASSGTSGYNEQFF. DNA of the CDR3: TGTGCCAGTAGCGGGACTAGCGGCTACAATGAGCAGTTCTTC.

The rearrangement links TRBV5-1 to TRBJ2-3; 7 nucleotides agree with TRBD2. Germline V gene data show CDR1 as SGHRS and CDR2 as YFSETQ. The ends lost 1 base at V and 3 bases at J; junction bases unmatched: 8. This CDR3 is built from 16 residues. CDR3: CASSLIAGAGTDTQYF. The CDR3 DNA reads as TGCGCCAGCAGCTTGATAGCCGGAGCGGGAACAGATACGCAGTATTTT. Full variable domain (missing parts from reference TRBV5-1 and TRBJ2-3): KAGVTQTPRYLIKTRGQQVTLSCSPISGHRSVSWYQQTPGQGLQFLFEYFSETQRNKGNFPGRFSGRQFSNSRSEMNVSTLELGDSALYLCASSLIAGAGTDTQYFGPGTRLTVL.

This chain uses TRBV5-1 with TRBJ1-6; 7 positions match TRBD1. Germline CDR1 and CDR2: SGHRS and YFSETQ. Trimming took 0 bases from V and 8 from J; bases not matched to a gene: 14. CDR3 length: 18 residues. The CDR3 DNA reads TGCGCCAGCAGCTTGGATGGGCAAGGGGGCCCAGCTCATTCACCCCTCCACTTT. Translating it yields CASSLDGQGGPAHSPLHF.

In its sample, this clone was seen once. The CDR3 sequence is CSVDKPETYGYTF. The CDR3 region has the DNA TGCAGCGTTGATAAACCGGAGACCTATGGCTACACCTTC. V gene TRBV29-1 combines with J gene TRBJ1-2, with unresolved D. The CDR3 runs 13 residues. The V and J ends lost 3 bases and 4 bases respectively, with 12 bases between them. Germline values: CDR1 SQVTM, CDR2 ANQGSEA.

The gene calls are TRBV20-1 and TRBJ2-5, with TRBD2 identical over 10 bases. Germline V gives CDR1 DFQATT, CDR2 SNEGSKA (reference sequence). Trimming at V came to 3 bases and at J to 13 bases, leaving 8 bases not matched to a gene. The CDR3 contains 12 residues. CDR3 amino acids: CSASPPGLAPYF. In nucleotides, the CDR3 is TGCAGTGCTAGTCCCCCGGGACTAGCGCCGTACTTC.

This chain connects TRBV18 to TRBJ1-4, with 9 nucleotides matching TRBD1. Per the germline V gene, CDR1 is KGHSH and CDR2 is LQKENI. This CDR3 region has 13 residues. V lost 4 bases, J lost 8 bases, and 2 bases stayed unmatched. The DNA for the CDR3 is TGTGCCAGCTCACGACAGGGGGGCGAAAAACTGTTTTTT. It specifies CASSRQGGEKLFF.

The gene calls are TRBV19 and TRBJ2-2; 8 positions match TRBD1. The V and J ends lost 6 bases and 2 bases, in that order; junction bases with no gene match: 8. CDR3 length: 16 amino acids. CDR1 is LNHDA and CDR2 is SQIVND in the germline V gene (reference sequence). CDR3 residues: CASRLPGTGNTGELFF. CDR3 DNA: TGTGCCAGTAGGCTCCCCGGGACAGGCAACACCGGGGAGCTGTTTTTT.

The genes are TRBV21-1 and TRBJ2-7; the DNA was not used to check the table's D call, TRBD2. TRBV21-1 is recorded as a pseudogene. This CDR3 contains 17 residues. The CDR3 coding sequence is TGTGCCAGCAGCAATGCCCGAAGGGGGGGCCCAACCTACGAGCAGTACTTC. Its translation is CASSNARRGGPTYEQYF.

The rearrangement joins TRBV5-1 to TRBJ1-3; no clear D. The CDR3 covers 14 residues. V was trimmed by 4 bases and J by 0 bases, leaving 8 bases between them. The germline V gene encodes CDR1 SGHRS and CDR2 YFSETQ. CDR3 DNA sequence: TGCGCCAGCAGCGCGGGCCTCTCTGGAAACACCATATATTTT. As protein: CASSAGLSGNTIYF.

The CDR3 nucleotides read TGTGCCAGCAGCCCCTCCGCCCGGGACAGGGGAACCGGGGAGCTGTTTTTT. This sequence encodes CASSPSARDRGTGELFF. V and J are TRBV9 and TRBJ2-2, with 10 bases lining up with TRBD1. The CDR3 has 17 residues. CDR1 is SGDLS, CDR2 YYNGEE, per germline. The V and J ends lost 4 bases and 5 bases, in that order; junction bases with no gene match: 11.

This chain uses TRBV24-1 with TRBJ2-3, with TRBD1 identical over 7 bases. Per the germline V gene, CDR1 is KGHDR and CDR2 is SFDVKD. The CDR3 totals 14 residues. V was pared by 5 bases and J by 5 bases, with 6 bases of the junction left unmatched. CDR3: CATSVDRVEDTQYF. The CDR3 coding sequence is TGTGCCACCAGTGTCGACAGGGTGGAAGATACGCAGTATTTT.